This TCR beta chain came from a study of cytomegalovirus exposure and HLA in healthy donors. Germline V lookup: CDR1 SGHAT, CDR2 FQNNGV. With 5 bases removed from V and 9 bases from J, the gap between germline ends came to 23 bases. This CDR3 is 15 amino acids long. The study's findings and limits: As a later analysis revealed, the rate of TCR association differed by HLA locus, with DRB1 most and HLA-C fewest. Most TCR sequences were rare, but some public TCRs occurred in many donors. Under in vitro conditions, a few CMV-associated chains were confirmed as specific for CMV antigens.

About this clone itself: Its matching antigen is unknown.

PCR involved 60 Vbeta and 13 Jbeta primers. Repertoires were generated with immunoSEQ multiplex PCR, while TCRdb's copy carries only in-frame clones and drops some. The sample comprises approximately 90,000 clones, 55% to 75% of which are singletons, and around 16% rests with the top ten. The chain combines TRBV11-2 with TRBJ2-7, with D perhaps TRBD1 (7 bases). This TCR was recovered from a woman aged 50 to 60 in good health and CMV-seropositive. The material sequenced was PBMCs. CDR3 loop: CASSPGGTVHTGQYF. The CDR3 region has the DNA TGTGCCAGCAGCCCAGGGGGGACAGTCCACACGGGGCAGTACTTC.